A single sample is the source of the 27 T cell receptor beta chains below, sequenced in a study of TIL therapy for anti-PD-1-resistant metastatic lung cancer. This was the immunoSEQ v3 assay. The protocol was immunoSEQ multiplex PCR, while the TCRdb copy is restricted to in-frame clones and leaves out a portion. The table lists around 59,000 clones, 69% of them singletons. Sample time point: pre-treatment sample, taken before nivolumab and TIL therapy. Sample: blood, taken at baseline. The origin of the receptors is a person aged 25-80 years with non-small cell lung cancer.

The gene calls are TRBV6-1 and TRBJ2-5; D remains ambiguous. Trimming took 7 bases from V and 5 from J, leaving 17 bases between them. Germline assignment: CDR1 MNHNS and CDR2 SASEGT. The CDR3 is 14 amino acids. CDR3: CASTSRRQGETQYF. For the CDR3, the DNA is TGTGCCAGCACGTCCCGTAGGCAAGGGGAGACCCAGTACTTC.

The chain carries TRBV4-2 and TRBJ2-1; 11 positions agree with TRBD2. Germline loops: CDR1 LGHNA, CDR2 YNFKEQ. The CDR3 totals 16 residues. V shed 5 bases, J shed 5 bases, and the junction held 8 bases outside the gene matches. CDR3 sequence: CASSRIAGGPDNEQFF. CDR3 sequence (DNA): TGTGCCAGCAGCAGAATAGCGGGAGGGCCGGACAATGAGCAGTTCTTC.

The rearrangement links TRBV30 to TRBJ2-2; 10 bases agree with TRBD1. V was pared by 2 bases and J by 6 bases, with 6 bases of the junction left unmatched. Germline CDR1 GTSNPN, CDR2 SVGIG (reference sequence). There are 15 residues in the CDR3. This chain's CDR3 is CAWSRGQGDSGELFF. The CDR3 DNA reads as TGTGCCTGGAGTCGAGGACAGGGGGATTCCGGGGAGCTGTTTTTT.

This chain's CDR3 is CASSAQTTSTDTQYF. The CDR3 region has the DNA TGCGCCAGCAGTGCCCAAACGACTAGCACAGATACGCAGTATTTT. The chain combines TRBV10-2 with TRBJ2-3; D gene unclear. Germline CDR1 and CDR2: WSHSY and SAAADI. Trimming took 4 bases from V and 0 from J, leaving 11 bases between them. This CDR3 region has 15 residues.

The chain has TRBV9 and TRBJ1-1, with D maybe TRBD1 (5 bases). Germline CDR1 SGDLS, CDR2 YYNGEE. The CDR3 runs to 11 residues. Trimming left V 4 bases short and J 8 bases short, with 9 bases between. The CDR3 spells CASSPRQEAFF. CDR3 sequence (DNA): TGTGCCAGCAGCCCCCGACAGGAAGCTTTCTTT.

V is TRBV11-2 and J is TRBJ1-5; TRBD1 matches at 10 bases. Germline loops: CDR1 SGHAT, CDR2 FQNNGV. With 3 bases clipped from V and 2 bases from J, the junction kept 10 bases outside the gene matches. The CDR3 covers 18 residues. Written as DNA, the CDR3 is TGTGCCAGCAGCTTCGGACAGGGGGTTTCGTTAGGCAATCAGCCCCAGCATTTT. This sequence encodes CASSFGQGVSLGNQPQHF.

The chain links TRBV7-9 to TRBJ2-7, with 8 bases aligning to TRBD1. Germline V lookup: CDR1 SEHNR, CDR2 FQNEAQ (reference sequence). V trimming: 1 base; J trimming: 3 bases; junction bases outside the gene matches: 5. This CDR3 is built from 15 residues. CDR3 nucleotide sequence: TGTGCCAGCAGCTTAGGCAGGGGGCTAGTCTACGAGCAGTACTTC. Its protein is CASSLGRGLVYEQYF. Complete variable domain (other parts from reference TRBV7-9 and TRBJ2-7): DTGVSQNPRHKITKRGQNVTFRCDPISEHNRLYWYRQTLGQGPEFLTYFQNEAQLEKSRLLSDRFSAERPKGSFSTLEIQRTEQGDSAMYLCASSLGRGLVYEQYFGPGTRLTVT.

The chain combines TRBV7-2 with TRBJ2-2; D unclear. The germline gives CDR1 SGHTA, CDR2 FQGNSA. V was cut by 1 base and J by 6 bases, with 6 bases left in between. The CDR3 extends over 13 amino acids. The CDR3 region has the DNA TGTGCCAGCAGCTTAGTATCTTCCGGGGAGCTGTTTTTT. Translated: CASSLVSSGELFF.

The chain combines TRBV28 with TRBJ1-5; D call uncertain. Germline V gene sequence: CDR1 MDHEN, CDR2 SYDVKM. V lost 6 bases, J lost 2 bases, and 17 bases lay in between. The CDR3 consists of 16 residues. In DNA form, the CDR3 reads TGTGCCAGCAGCACTCCCGTCAGCGCGGGCAATCAGCCCCAGCATTTT. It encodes CASSTPVSAGNQPQHF.

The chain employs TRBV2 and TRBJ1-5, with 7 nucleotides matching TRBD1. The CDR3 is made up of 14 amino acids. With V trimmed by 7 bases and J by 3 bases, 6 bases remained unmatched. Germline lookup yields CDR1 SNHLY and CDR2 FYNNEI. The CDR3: CASKSDRFNQPQHF. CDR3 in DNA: TGTGCCAGCAAATCGGACAGGTTCAATCAGCCCCAGCATTTT.

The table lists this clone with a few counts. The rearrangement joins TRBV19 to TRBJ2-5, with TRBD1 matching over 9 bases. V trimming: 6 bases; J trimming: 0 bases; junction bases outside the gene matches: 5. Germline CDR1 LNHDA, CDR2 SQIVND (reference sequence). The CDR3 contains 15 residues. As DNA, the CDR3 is TGTGCCAGTAGAGGGGACAGGGTGTACCAAGAGACCCAGTACTTC. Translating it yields CASRGDRVYQETQYF.

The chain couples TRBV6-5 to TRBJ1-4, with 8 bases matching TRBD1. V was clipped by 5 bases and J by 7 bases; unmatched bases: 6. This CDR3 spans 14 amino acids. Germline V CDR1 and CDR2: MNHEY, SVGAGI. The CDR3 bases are TGTGCCAGCAGTCCAGGGGGCTGGCGTGAAAAACTGTTTTTT. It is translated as CASSPGGWREKLFF.

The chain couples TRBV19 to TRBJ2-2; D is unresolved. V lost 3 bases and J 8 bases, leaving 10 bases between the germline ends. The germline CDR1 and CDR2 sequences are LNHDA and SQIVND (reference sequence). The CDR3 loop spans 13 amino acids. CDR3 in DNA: TGTGCCAGTAGTATGGGCGGTCTAGGGGAGCTGTTTTTT. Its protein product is CASSMGGLGELFF. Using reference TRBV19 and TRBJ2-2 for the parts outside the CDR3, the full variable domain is DGGITQSPKYLFRKEGQNVTLSCEQNLNHDAMYWYRQDPGQGLRLIYYSQIVNDFQKGDIAEGYSVSREKKESFPLTVTSAQKNPTAFYLCASSMGGLGELFFGEGSRLTVL.

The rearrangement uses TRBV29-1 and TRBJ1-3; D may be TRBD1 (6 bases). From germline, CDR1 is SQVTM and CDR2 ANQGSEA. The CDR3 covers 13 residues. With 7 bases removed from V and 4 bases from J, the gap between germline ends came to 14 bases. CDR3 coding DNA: TGCAGCGGCCAAACAGGGATCGGAAACACCATATATTTT. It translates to CSGQTGIGNTIYF.

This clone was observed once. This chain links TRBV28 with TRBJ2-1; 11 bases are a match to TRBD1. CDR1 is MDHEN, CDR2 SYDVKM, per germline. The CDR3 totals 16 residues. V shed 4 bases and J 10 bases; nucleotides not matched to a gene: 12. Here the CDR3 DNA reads TGTGCCAGCAGTTCTTCTCCGGGACAGGGGGTTTGGGAGCAGTTCTTC. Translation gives CASSSSPGQGVWEQFF.

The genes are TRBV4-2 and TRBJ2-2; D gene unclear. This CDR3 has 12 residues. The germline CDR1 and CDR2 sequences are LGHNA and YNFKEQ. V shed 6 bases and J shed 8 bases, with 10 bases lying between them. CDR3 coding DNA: TGTGCCAGCAGTGGGTCTGGGGGGGAGCTGTTTTTT. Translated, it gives CASSGSGGELFF.

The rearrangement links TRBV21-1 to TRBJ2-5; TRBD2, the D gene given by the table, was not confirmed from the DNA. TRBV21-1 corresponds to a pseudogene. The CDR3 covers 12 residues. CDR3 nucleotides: TGTGCCAGCAGCGAGTGCCAAGAGACCCAGTACTTC. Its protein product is CASSECQETQYF.

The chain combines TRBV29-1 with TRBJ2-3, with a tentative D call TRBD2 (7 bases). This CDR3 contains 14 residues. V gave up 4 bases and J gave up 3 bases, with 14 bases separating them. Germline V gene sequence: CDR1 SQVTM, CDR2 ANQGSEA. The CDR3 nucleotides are TGCAGCGTTGTCGCGGGGGCAAGGACAGATACGCAGTATTTT. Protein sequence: CSVVAGARTDTQYF.

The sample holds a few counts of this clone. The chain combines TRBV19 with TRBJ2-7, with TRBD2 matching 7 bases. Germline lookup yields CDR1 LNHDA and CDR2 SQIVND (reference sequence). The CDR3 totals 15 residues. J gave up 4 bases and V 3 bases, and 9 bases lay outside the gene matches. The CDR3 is CASSIQGPGGYEQYF. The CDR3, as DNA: TGTGCCAGTAGTATTCAGGGTCCGGGAGGTTACGAGCAGTACTTC.

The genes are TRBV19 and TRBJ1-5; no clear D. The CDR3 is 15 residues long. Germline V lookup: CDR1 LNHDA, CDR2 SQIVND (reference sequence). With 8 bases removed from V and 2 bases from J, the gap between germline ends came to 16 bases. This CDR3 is CASSLDARGNQPQHF. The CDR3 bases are TGTGCCAGTTCCTTGGACGCAAGGGGCAATCAGCCCCAGCATTTT.

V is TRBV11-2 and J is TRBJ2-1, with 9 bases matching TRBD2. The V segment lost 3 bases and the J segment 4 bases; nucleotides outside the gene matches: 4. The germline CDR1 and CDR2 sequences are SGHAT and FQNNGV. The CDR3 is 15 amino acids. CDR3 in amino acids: CASSFISGGYNEQFF. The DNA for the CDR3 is TGTGCCAGCAGCTTTATTAGCGGGGGTTACAATGAGCAGTTCTTC.

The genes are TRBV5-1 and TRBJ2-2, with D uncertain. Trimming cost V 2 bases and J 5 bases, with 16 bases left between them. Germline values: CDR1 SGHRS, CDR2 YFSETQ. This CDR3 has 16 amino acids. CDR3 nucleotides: TGCGCCAGCAGCTTTGTCGCGGCCGTGGAAACCGGGGAGCTGTTTTTT. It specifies CASSFVAAVETGELFF.

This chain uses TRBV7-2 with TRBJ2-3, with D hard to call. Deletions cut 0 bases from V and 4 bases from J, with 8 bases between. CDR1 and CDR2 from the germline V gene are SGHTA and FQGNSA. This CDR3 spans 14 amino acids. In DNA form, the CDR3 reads TGTGCCAGCAGCTTAGCAGGGCTCGCAGATACGCAGTATTTT. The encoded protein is CASSLAGLADTQYF. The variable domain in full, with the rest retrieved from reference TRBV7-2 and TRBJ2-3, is GAGVSQSPSNKVTEKGKDVELRCDPISGHTALYWYRQSLGQGLEFLIYFQGNSAPDKSGLPSDRFSAERTGGSVSTLTIQRTQQEDSAVYLCASSLAGLADTQYFGPGTRLTVL.

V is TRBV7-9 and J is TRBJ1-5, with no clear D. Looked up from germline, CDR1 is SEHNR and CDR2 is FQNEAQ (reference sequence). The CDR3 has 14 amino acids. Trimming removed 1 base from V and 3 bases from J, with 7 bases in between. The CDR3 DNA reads TGTGCCAGCAGCTTAGAGGGTTACAATCAGCCCCAGCATTTT. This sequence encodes CASSLEGYNQPQHF.

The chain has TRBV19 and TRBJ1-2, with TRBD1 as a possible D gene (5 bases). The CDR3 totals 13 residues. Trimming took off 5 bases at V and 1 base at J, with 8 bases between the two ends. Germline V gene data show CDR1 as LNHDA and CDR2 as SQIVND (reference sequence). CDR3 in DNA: TGTGCCAGTAGTCGCCAGGGTAACTATGGCTACACCTTC. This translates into CASSRQGNYGYTF.

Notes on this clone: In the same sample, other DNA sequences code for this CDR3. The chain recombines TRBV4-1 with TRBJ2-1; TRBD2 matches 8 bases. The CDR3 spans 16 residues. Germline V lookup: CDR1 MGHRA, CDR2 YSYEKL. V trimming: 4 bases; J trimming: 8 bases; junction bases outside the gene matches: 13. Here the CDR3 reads CASSPSGRGGVDEQFF. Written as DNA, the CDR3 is TGCGCCAGCAGCCCTTCCGGGAGGGGGGGCGTCGATGAGCAGTTCTTC.

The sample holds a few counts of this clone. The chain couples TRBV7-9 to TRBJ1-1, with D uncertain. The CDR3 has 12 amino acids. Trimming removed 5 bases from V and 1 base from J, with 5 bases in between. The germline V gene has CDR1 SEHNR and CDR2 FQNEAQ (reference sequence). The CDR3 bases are TGTGCCAGCAGCCGGTGGAACACTGAAGCTTTCTTT. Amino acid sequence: CASSRWNTEAFF.